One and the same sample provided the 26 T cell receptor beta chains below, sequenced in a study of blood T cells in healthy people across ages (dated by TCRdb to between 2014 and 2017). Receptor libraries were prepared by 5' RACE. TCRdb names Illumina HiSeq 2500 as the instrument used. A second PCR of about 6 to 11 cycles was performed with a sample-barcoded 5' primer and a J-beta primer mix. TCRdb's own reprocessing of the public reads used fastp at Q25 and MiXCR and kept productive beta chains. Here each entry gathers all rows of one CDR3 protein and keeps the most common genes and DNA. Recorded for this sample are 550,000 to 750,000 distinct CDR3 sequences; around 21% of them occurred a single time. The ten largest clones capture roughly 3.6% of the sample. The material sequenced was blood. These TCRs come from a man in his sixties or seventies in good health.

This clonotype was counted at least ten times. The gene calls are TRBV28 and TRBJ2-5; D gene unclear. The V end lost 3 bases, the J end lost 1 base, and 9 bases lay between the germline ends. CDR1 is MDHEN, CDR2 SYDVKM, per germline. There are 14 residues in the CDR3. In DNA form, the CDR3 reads TGTGCCAGCAGTTTTATCAGCGTCCAAGAGACCCAGTACTTC. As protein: CASSFISVQETQYF. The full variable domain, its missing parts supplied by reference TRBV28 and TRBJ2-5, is DVKVTQSSRYLVKRTGEKVFLECVQDMDHENMFWYRQDPGLGLRLIYFSYDVKMKEKGDIPEGYSVSREKKERFSLILESASTNQTSMYLCASSFISVQETQYFGPGTRLLVL.

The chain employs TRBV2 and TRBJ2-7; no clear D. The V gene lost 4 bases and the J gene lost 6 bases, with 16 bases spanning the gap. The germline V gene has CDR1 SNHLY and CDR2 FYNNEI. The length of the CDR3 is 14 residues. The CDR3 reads CASSVEPSRLEQYF. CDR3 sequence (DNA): TGTGCCAGCAGTGTTGAACCTTCGCGTCTCGAGCAGTACTTC.

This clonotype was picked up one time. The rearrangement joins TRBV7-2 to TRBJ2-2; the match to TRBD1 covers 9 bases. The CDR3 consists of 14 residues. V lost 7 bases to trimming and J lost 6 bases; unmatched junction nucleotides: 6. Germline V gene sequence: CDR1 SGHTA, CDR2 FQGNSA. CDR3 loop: CASKQDRGAGELFF. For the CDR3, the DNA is TGTGCCAGCAAACAGGACAGGGGTGCCGGGGAGCTGTTTTTT.

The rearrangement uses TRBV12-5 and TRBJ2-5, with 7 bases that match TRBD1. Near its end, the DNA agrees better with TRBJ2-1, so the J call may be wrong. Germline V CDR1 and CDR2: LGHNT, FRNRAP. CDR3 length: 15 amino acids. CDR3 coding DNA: TGTGCTAGTGGTTTTGGTTCAGGGGGAGTAGCTGAGCAGTTCTTC. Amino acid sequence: CASGFGSGGVAEQFF.

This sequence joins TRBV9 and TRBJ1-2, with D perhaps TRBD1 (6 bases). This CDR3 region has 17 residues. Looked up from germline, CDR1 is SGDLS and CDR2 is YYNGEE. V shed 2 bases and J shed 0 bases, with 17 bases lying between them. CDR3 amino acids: CASSVYAGGAPNYGYTF. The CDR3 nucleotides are TGTGCCAGCAGCGTCTATGCCGGGGGGGCGCCTAACTATGGCTACACCTTC.

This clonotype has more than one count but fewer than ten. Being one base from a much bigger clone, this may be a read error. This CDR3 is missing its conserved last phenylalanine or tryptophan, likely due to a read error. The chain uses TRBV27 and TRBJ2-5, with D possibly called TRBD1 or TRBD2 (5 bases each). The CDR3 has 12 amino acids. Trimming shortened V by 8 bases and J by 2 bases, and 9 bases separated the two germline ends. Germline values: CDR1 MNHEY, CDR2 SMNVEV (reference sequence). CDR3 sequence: CASRGVQETQYL. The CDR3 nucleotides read TGTGCCAGCCGAGGGGTACAAGAGACCCAGTACCTC.

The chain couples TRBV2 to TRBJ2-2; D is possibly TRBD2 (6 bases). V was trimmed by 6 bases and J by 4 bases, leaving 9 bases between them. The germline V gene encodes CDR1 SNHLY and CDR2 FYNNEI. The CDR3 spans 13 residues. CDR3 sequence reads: CASSGRSTGELFF. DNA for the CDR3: TGTGCCAGCAGCGGGAGAAGCACCGGGGAGCTGTTTTTT.

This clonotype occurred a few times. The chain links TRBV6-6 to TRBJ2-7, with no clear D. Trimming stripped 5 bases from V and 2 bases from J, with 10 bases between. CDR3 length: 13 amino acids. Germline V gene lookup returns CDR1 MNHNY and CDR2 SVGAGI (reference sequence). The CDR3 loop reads CASSQGRTYEQYF. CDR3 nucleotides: TGTGCCAGCAGTCAAGGACGGACCTACGAGCAGTACTTC.

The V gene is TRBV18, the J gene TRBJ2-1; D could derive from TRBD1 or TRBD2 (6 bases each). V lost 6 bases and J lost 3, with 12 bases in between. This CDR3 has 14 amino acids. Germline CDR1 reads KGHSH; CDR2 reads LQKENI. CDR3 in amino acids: CASSGGVDYNEQFF. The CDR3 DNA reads TGTGCCAGCTCGGGGGGCGTCGACTACAATGAGCAGTTCTTC.

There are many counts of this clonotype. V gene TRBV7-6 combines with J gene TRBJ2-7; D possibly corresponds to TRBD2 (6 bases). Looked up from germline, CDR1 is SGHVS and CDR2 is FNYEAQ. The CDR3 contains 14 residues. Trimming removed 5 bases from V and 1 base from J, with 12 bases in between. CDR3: CASSRGEASYEQYF. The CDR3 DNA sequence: TGTGCCAGCAGCCGCGGGGAAGCTTCCTACGAGCAGTACTTC.

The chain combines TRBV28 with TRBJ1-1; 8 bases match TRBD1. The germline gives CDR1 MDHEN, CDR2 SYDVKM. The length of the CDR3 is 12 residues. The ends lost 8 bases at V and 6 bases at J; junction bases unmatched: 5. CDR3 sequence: CASGQGAAEAFF. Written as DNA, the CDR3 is TGTGCCAGCGGCCAGGGGGCGGCTGAAGCTTTCTTT.

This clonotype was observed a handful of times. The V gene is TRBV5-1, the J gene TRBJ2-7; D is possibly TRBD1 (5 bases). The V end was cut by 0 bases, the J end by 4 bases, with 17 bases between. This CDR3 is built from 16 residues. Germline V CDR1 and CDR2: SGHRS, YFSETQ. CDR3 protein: CASSLGQGSGFYEQYF. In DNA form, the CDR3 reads TGCGCCAGCAGCTTGGGGCAGGGATCTGGATTTTACGAGCAGTACTTC.

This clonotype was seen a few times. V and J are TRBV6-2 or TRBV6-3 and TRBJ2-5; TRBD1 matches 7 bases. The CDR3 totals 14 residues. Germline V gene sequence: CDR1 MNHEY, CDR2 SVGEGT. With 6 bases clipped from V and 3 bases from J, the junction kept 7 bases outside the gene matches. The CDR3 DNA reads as TGTGCCAGCAGACACGGGACAGTAGAAGAGACCCAGTACTTC. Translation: CASRHGTVEETQYF.

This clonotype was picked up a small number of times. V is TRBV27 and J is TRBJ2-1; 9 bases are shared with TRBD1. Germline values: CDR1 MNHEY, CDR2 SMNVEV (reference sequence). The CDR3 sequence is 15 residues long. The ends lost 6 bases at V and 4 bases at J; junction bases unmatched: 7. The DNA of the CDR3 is TGTGCCAGCAGCAGCCTGACAGGGGGGTACAATGAGCAGTTCTTC. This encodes CASSSLTGGYNEQFF.

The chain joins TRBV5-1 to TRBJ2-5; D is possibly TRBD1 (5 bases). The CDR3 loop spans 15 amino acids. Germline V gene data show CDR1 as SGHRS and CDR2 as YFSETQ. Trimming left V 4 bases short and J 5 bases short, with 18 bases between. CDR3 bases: TGCGCCAGCAGCCACCTCCAGGGTTCGGAGGAGACCCAGTACTTC. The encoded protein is CASSHLQGSEETQYF.

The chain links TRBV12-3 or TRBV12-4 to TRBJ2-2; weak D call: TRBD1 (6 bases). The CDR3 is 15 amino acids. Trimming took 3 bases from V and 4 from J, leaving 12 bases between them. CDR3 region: CASSLAGVTTGELFF. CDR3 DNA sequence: TGTGCCAGCAGTTTGGCAGGGGTGACCACCGGGGAGCTGTTTTTT.

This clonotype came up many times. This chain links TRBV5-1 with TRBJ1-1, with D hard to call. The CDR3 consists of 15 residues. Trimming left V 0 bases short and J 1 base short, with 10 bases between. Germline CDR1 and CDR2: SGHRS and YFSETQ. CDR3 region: CASSLEPGTNTEAFF. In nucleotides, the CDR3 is TGCGCCAGCAGCTTGGAACCGGGAACGAACACTGAAGCTTTCTTT.

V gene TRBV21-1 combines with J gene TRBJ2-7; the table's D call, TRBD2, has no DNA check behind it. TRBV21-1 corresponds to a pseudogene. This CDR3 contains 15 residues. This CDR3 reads CASSKGTRGPYEQYF. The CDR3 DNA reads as TGTGCCAGCAGCAAAGGGACTAGGGGACCCTACGAGCAGTACTTC.

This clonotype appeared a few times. The chain's CDR3 is CASSSSGPRREWGTDTQYF. The CDR3 coding sequence is TGTGCCAGCAGCTCAAGCGGTCCTAGGCGGGAGTGGGGCACAGATACGCAGTATTTT. The chain has TRBV7-2 and TRBJ2-3, with 7 nucleotides matching TRBD2. Germline V gene sequence: CDR1 SGHTA, CDR2 FQGNSA. V shed 4 bases and J 1 base; nucleotides not matched to a gene: 17. CDR3 length: 19 residues.

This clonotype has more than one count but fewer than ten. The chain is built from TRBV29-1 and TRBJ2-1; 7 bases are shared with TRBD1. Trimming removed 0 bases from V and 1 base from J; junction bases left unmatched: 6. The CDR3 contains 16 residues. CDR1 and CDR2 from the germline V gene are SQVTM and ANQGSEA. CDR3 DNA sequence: TGCAGCGTTGAAGAGACAGGGTCATTGTCCTACAATGAGCAGTTCTTC. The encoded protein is CSVEETGSLSYNEQFF.

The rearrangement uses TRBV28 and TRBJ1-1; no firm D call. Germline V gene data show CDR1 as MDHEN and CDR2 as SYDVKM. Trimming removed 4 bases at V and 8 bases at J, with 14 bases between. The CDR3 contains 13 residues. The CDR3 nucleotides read TGTGCCAGCAGTTACCGGAGGGCCGGCGAAGCTTTCTTT. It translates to CASSYRRAGEAFF. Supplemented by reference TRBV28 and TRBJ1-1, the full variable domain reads DVKVTQSSRYLVKRTGEKVFLECVQDMDHENMFWYRQDPGLGLRLIYFSYDVKMKEKGDIPEGYSVSREKKERFSLILESASTNQTSMYLCASSYRRAGEAFFGQGTRLTVV.

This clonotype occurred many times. This chain's CDR3 is CASSLASGNVDTQYF. For the CDR3, the DNA is TGTGCCAGCAGCTTGGCTAGCGGGAATGTAGATACGCAGTATTTT. This chain uses TRBV11-2 with TRBJ2-3, with 9 nucleotides matching TRBD2. CDR1 and CDR2 from the germline V gene are SGHAT and FQNNGV. CDR3 length: 15 amino acids. Trimming took 3 bases from V and 5 from J; bases not matched to a gene: 6.

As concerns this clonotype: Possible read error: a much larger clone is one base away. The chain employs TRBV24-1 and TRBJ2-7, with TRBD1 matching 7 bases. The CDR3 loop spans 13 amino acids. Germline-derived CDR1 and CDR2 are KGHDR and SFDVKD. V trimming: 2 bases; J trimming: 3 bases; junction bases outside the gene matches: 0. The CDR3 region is CATSDWDSYEQYF. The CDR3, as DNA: TGTGCCACCAGTGATTGGGACAGCTACGAGCAGTACTTC.

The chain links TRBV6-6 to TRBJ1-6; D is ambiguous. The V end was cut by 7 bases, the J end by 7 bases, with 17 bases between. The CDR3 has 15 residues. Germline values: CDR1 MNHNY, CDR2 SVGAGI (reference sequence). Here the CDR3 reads CASTYPVGQNSPLHF. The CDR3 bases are TGTGCCAGCACCTACCCCGTGGGTCAAAATTCACCCCTCCACTTT.

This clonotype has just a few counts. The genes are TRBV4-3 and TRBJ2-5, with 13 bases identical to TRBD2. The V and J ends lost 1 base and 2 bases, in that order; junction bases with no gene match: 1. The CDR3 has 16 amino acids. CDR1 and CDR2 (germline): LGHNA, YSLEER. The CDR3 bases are TGCGCCAGCAGCCAAGGGACTAGCGGGGGACAAGAGACCCAGTACTTC. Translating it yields CASSQGTSGGQETQYF.

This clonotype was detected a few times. The CDR3 DNA follows: TGTGCCAGCAGCTTAGTTGAGAAGCGAGGGGGGAATGAGCAGTTCTTC. This translates into CASSLVEKRGGNEQFF. The V and J genes are TRBV7-2 and TRBJ2-1, with D perhaps given as TRBD1 or TRBD2 (6 bases each). Trimming left V 1 base short and J 7 bases short, with 17 bases between. Germline values: CDR1 SGHTA, CDR2 FQGNSA. CDR3 length: 16 residues.